This entry lists 27 T cell receptor beta chains sequenced from one sample in a study of blood T cell repertoires in COVID-19. The repertoire was sequenced with immunoSEQ multiplex PCR; TCRdb's copy has only in-frame clones and lacks some. The profile shows approximately 85,000 clones, around 92% of them singletons. Sequencing was performed on peripheral blood. The receptors come from a woman aged 55-69 years with active COVID-19.

The V gene is TRBV4-2, the J gene TRBJ1-4; 7 bases match TRBD1. The CDR3 sequence is 16 residues long. J was trimmed by 5 bases and V by 0 bases; bases with no gene match: 6. Germline assignment: CDR1 LGHNA and CDR2 YNFKEQ. CDR3 nucleotides: TGTGCCAGCAGCCAAGATGGGGGACAGTCGAATGAAAAACTGTTTTTT. As protein: CASSQDGGQSNEKLFF.

The J gene is TRBJ2-1, the V gene TRBV7-2; 8 bases align to TRBD1. J was trimmed by 8 bases and V by 2 bases; bases with no gene match: 2. Germline-derived CDR1 and CDR2 are SGHTA and FQGNSA. The CDR3 has 13 residues. The CDR3 DNA follows: TGTGCCAGCAGCTTACAGGGGGCTGATGAGCAGTTCTTC. Translated: CASSLQGADEQFF.

In this sample, this clone turned up once. This chain joins TRBV30 and TRBJ2-1; TRBD1 might be the D (6 bases). Germline assignment: CDR1 GTSNPN and CDR2 SVGIG (reference sequence). V dropped 5 bases and J dropped 12 bases, with 23 bases sitting between them. The CDR3 is 14 residues long. CDR3 loop: CAWSRLSEAGAQFF. CDR3 nucleotides: TGTGCCTGGTCGCGTCTAAGCGAGGCAGGGGCGCAGTTCTTC.

The chain employs TRBV24-1 and TRBJ2-5, with 7 bases lining up with TRBD1. Germline V gene data show CDR1 as KGHDR and CDR2 as SFDVKD. The CDR3 runs 15 residues. J was trimmed by 5 bases and V by 4 bases; bases with no gene match: 9. For the CDR3, the DNA is TGTGCCACCAGTGAATTTACAGGGGCCGGGGAGACCCAGTACTTC. It encodes CATSEFTGAGETQYF.

V usage is TRBV4-1 and J usage is TRBJ2-2, with 8 bases fitting TRBD1. V was pared by 1 base and J by 3 bases, with 4 bases of the junction left unmatched. Germline V gene lookup returns CDR1 MGHRA and CDR2 YSYEKL. CDR3 length equals 16 residues. The CDR3 nucleotides are TGCGCCAGCAGCCAAGGACAGGGGAAGGACACCGGGGAGCTGTTTTTT. Translating it yields CASSQGQGKDTGELFF.

The chain uses TRBV18 and TRBJ1-4; 10 nucleotides line up with TRBD1. V shed 1 base, J shed 5 bases, and the junction held 1 base outside the gene matches. Germline V gene sequence: CDR1 KGHSH, CDR2 LQKENI. This CDR3 region has 15 residues. The CDR3 DNA reads TGTGCCAGCTCACCACGGGGACAGGGGAATGAAAAACTGTTTTTT. It is translated as CASSPRGQGNEKLFF.

The chain carries TRBV6-6 and TRBJ1-6, with a tentative D call TRBD1 (6 bases). The V gene's germline CDR1 is MNHNY and CDR2 SVGAGI (reference sequence). This CDR3 is 12 amino acids long. Trimming removed 10 bases from V and 7 bases from J, with 11 bases in between. The CDR3 reads CAISRGNSPLHF. Written as DNA, the CDR3 is TGTGCCATCTCCAGGGGAAATTCACCCCTCCACTTT.

The chain has TRBV27 and TRBJ1-1; D gene unclear. This CDR3 is built from 14 residues. V gave up 2 bases and J gave up 5 bases, with 12 bases separating them. Per germline, CDR1 MNHEY and CDR2 SMNVEV (reference sequence). This CDR3 reads CASSLIGKGTEAFF. The CDR3 region has the DNA TGTGCCAGCAGTTTAATCGGGAAAGGGACTGAAGCTTTCTTT.

CDR3: CASSEGTAGLEAFF. The CDR3 DNA reads TGTGCCAGCAGTGAAGGGACAGCCGGCCTTGAAGCTTTCTTT. The chain couples TRBV2 to TRBJ1-1; possible D gene TRBD1, 6 bases. Germline V gene lookup returns CDR1 SNHLY and CDR2 FYNNEI. Trimming took 1 base from V and 7 from J, leaving 13 bases between them. The CDR3 consists of 14 residues.

This clone was detected once. The J gene is TRBJ2-7, the V gene TRBV9, with D possibly TRBD1 on 6 matching bases. The CDR3 is 15 amino acids. Per germline, CDR1 SGDLS and CDR2 YYNGEE. The V gene lost 1 base and the J gene lost 2 bases, with 13 bases spanning the gap. The CDR3 loop reads CASSVTGTPTYEQYF. In DNA form, the CDR3 reads TGTGCCAGCAGCGTAACCGGGACACCAACCTACGAGCAGTACTTC.

The V and J genes are TRBV7-9 and TRBJ2-7; TRBD2 aligns across 15 bases. This CDR3 spans 15 amino acids. The germline gives CDR1 SEHNR, CDR2 FQNEAQ (reference sequence). Trimming at V came to 4 bases and at J to 6 bases, leaving 4 bases not matched to a gene. CDR3 amino acids: CASSSGLAGGGEQYF. In nucleotides, the CDR3 is TGTGCCAGCAGCTCGGGACTAGCGGGGGGAGGCGAGCAGTACTTC.

As for this clone: Sequence at one end of the junction differs from germline and may be a read error. This chain links TRBV28 with TRBJ1-1; D is uncertain. The CDR3 sequence is 13 residues long. Germline V lookup: CDR1 MDHEN, CDR2 SYDVKM. The CDR3 DNA follows: TGTGCCAGCGGTTTGGTGTCGGAGACCCAAGCTTTCTTT. Translation: CASGLVSETQAFF.

This chain connects TRBV3-1 (or the pseudogene TRBV3-2) to TRBJ1-2; D is unclear. The CDR3 extends over 15 amino acids. Germline CDR1 and CDR2: LGHDT and YNNKEL (reference sequence). V shed 4 bases and J shed 0 bases, with 12 bases lying between them. For the CDR3, the DNA is TGTGCCAGCAGCCGTCAACCGCAGTCTAACTATGGCTACACCTTC. Encoded protein: CASSRQPQSNYGYTF.

This chain links TRBV10-1 with TRBJ1-2, with unresolved D. There are 14 residues in the CDR3. The V gene's germline CDR1 is WNHNN and CDR2 SYGVQD (reference sequence). The germline V and J ends were trimmed by 3 bases and 8 bases, with 16 bases remaining between them. The DNA for the CDR3 is TGCGCCAGCAGTGATACCACCTCGCTAAGCGGCTACACCTTC. Its protein product is CASSDTTSLSGYTF.

This clone has a single count. The rearrangement uses TRBV11-2 and TRBJ1-6, with D possibly TRBD1 on 6 matching bases. The CDR3 has 15 residues. Germline CDR1 is SGHAT and CDR2 is FQNNGV. Deletions cut 5 bases from V and 6 bases from J, with 14 bases between. The CDR3 nucleotides are TGTGCCAGCAGCCCAAACAGGGTTTTTAATTCACCCCTCCACTTT. The encoded protein is CASSPNRVFNSPLHF.

The chain couples TRBV5-1 to TRBJ1-1; 7 nucleotides line up with TRBD1. Losses at the gene ends were 4 bases for V and 1 base for J; bases not matched to a gene: 4. The germline V gene encodes CDR1 SGHRS and CDR2 YFSETQ. The CDR3 contains 14 residues. The CDR3 nucleotides read TGCGCCAGCAGCGGAGGGACAGCGAACACTGAAGCTTTCTTT. Translation: CASSGGTANTEAFF. The complete variable domain, with remaining parts taken from reference TRBV5-1 and TRBJ1-1, reads KAGVTQTPRYLIKTRGQQVTLSCSPISGHRSVSWYQQTPGQGLQFLFEYFSETQRNKGNFPGRFSGRQFSNSRSEMNVSTLELGDSALYLCASSGGTANTEAFFGQGTRLTVV.

Points on this clone: One end of the junction does not line up with germline, which may come from a read error. The gene calls are TRBV18 and TRBJ2-1; 7 positions match TRBD2. CDR1 and CDR2 from the germline V gene are KGHSH and LQKENI. The CDR3 loop spans 14 amino acids. Written as DNA, the CDR3 is TGTGCCAGCTCACCCGCATGGGGAGGGCGCTTTCAGGTCTTC. Translated, it gives CASSPAWGGRFQVF.

Here the CDR3 reads CASSLHISGETQYF. The CDR3 bases are TGTGCCAGCAGCCTTCATATTAGCGGAGAGACCCAGTACTTC. The genes are TRBV14 and TRBJ2-5; maybe TRBD2 (6 bases). Germline assignment: CDR1 SGHDN and CDR2 FVKESK. The CDR3 extends over 14 amino acids. V was shortened by 4 bases and J by 4 bases, with 13 bases between the two germline ends.

This clone was found once. J is TRBJ2-1 and V is TRBV11-3; possibly TRBD2 for D (5 bases). The V end was cut by 1 base, the J end by 6 bases, with 10 bases between. This CDR3 contains 14 residues. Germline V lookup: CDR1 SGHNT, CDR2 YENEEA. The CDR3 region is CASSLAFGVNEQFF. In nucleotides, the CDR3 is TGTGCCAGCAGCTTAGCGTTCGGGGTCAATGAGCAGTTCTTC. The whole variable domain, filled in from reference TRBV11-3 and TRBJ2-1, reads EAGVVQSPRYKIIEKKQPVAFWCNPISGHNTLYWYLQNLGQGPELLIRYENEEAVDDSQLPKDRFSAERLKGVDSTLKIQPAELGDSAVYLCASSLAFGVNEQFFGPGTRLTVL.

The V gene is TRBV5-6, the J gene TRBJ1-5; D not resolved. Trimming stripped 2 bases from V and 5 bases from J, with 11 bases between. The CDR3 has 14 amino acids. Germline V CDR1 and CDR2: SGHDT, YYEEEE. The chain's CDR3 is CASSFRQSYQPQHF. DNA for the CDR3: TGTGCCAGCAGCTTCAGGCAGAGCTATCAGCCCCAGCATTTT.

The chain recombines TRBV15 with TRBJ1-2; maybe TRBD1 (5 bases). The V end was cut by 0 bases, the J end by 4 bases, with 12 bases between. Germline CDR1 and CDR2: LNHNV and YYDKDF (reference sequence). There are 15 residues in the CDR3. The CDR3 here is CATSREKGYSYGYTF. CDR3 DNA sequence: TGTGCCACCAGCAGAGAGAAGGGGTACAGCTATGGCTACACCTTC.

V gene TRBV5-4 combines with J gene TRBJ2-7; D gene ambiguous. CDR1 and CDR2 from the germline V gene are SGHNT and YYREEE (reference sequence). This CDR3 contains 12 residues. Trimming removed 1 base from V and 3 bases from J, with 5 bases in between. CDR3 nucleotides: TGTGCCAGCAGCTTGCTAGACTACGAGCAGTACTTC. Translating gives CASSLLDYEQYF.

The chain recombines TRBV10-2 with TRBJ2-5, with D uncertain. Trimming pared 3 bases from V and 7 bases from J, leaving 12 bases between. This CDR3 is 13 amino acids long. Germline CDR1 reads WSHSY; CDR2 reads SAAADI. CDR3: CASSDSARGTQYF. The CDR3, as DNA: TGCGCCAGCAGTGACTCCGCCCGAGGGACCCAGTACTTC.

This chain joins TRBV19 and TRBJ2-7; 10 bases align to TRBD1. The CDR3 is 15 amino acids. Germline V gene lookup returns CDR1 LNHDA and CDR2 SQIVND (reference sequence). The V segment lost 5 bases and the J segment 5 bases; nucleotides outside the gene matches: 9. The CDR3 loop reads CASSPRQGANDEQYF. The CDR3 DNA reads TGTGCCAGTAGTCCCCGACAGGGGGCAAACGACGAGCAGTACTTC. Full variable domain (outside the CDR3, taken from reference TRBV19 and TRBJ2-7): DGGITQSPKYLFRKEGQNVTLSCEQNLNHDAMYWYRQDPGQGLRLIYYSQIVNDFQKGDIAEGYSVSREKKESFPLTVTSAQKNPTAFYLCASSPRQGANDEQYFGPGTRLTVT.

The rearrangement joins TRBV5-1 to TRBJ1-2; D may be TRBD1 (6 bases). CDR1 is SGHRS, CDR2 YFSETQ, per germline. There are 15 residues in the CDR3. Between the trimmed V and J ends, which lost 6 bases and 4 bases, there was a span of 19 bases. The CDR3 loop reads CASTDGRGGTYGYTF. CDR3 nucleotide sequence: TGCGCCAGCACCGATGGCAGGGGCGGTACCTATGGCTACACCTTC.

The chain recombines TRBV5-1 with TRBJ2-7, with D possibly matching TRBD1 (6 bases). V was trimmed by 4 bases and J by 2 bases, leaving 13 bases between them. Germline values: CDR1 SGHRS, CDR2 YFSETQ. The length of the CDR3 is 14 residues. CDR3 DNA: TGCGCCAGCAGCGGGAACAGGGCGCCCTACGAGCAGTACTTC. Translated: CASSGNRAPYEQYF.

J is TRBJ1-1 and V is TRBV2; TRBD1 aligns across 8 bases. The CDR3 is made up of 14 amino acids. V was pared by 5 bases and J by 5 bases, with 7 bases of the junction left unmatched. The germline V gene encodes CDR1 SNHLY and CDR2 FYNNEI. The CDR3 loop reads CASSPGQGGTEAFF. In nucleotides, the CDR3 is TGTGCCAGCAGTCCCGGACAGGGAGGTACTGAAGCTTTCTTT. Complete variable domain (other parts from reference TRBV2 and TRBJ1-1): EPEVTQTPSHQVTQMGQEVILRCVPISNHLYFYWYRQILGQKVEFLVSFYNNEISEKSEIFDDQFSVERPDGSNFTLKIRSTKLEDSAMYFCASSPGQGGTEAFFGQGTRLTVV.